Presented here are 21 T cell receptor beta chains from one specimen sequenced in a study of graft-versus-host responses after intestinal transplantation. The repertoire was sequenced with immunoSEQ multiplex PCR; TCRdb's copy has only in-frame clones and lacks some. Here the sample spans 4,700 or so clones, around 76% being singletons. Researchers processed graft tissue to release intraepithelial and lamina propria lymphocytes. The source material was ileum tissue, sampled 17 days after transplant. These receptor sequences come from a human patient who received an intestinal transplant, so some T cells may come from the graft donor.

This clone was counted a single time. This chain joins TRBV7-9 and TRBJ2-5, with a possible D match to TRBD2 (6 bases). CDR3 length: 15 residues. Germline V lookup: CDR1 SEHNR, CDR2 FQNEAQ (reference sequence). Trimming pared 0 bases from V and 9 bases from J, leaving 17 bases between. The CDR3 sequence: CASSLAQGSGEAQYF. The CDR3 nucleotides are TGTGCCAGCAGCTTAGCCCAGGGCTCCGGGGAGGCCCAGTACTTC.

In this sample, this clone turned up a few times. The CDR3 region is CAWRRLVGGGEETQYF. The CDR3 nucleotides read TGTGCCTGGAGGCGCCTAGTGGGCGGGGGGGAAGAGACCCAGTACTTC. J is TRBJ2-5 and V is TRBV30; TRBD2 matches at 9 bases. The CDR3 is made up of 16 amino acids. Germline lookup yields CDR1 GTSNPN and CDR2 SVGIG (reference sequence). The junction had 11 bases not matched to a gene; V was cut back by 3 bases and J by 3 bases.

This clone was seen only once. V gene TRBV6-1 combines with J gene TRBJ2-7; TRBD1 matches 8 bases. V lost 4 bases, J lost 2 bases, and 7 bases stayed unmatched. The CDR3 is 15 amino acids. CDR1 MNHNS and CDR2 SASEGT come from the germline V gene. CDR3 residues: CASSGRGQEAYEQYV. In DNA, the CDR3 is TGTGCCAGCAGTGGAAGGGGACAGGAAGCCTACGAGCAGTACGTC.

The rearrangement uses TRBV19 and TRBJ1-6; 10 bases are shared with TRBD1. J lost 8 bases, V lost 5 bases, and 6 bases had no gene match. Per germline, CDR1 LNHDA and CDR2 SQIVND (reference sequence). The CDR3 consists of 15 residues. CDR3 nucleotides: TGTGCCAGTAGTGGAGGACAGGGGGGCTATTCACCCCTCCACTTT. Protein product: CASSGGQGGYSPLHF.

The rearrangement uses TRBV7-2 and TRBJ2-7, with 12 nucleotides matching TRBD2. After removal of 0 bases from V and 6 bases from J, the junction contained 6 bases not matched to a gene. Germline-derived CDR1 and CDR2 are SGHTA and FQGNSA. The CDR3 covers 16 residues. CDR3 coding DNA: TGTGCCAGCAGCTTAGCTCAGCTAGCGGGGGGGCTCGAGCAGTACGTC. Protein sequence: CASSLAQLAGGLEQYV.

The V and J genes are TRBV27 and TRBJ2-1; TRBD1 matches 9 bases. The CDR3 has 20 amino acids. V was pared by 3 bases and J by 10 bases, with 25 bases of the junction left unmatched. Germline V gene data show CDR1 as MNHEY and CDR2 as SMNVEV (reference sequence). The chain's CDR3 is CASSFHYRGPHNWPFDEQFF. In DNA, the CDR3 is TGTGCCAGCAGTTTCCATTACAGGGGGCCCCATAACTGGCCTTTTGACGAGCAGTTCTTC.

This clone was detected only a few times. The V gene is TRBV5-1, the J gene TRBJ1-2, with TRBD1 as a possible D gene (5 bases). Looked up from germline, CDR1 is SGHRS and CDR2 is YFSETQ. Between the trimmed V and J ends, which lost 4 bases and 6 bases, there was a span of 13 bases. The CDR3 is 13 residues long. The CDR3 bases are TGCGCCAGCAGCCAAACGGTAGGGGATGGCTACACCTTC. Protein product: CASSQTVGDGYTF.

The rearrangement joins TRBV27 to TRBJ1-3; D unclear. The CDR3 totals 12 residues. Germline assignment: CDR1 MNHEY and CDR2 SMNVEV (reference sequence). Trimming shortened V by 3 bases and J by 5 bases, and 5 bases separated the two germline ends. Here the CDR3 reads CASSFTRNTIYF. The CDR3 DNA follows: TGTGCCAGCAGTTTTACACGAAACACCATATATTTT.

To note about this clone: A junction end diverges from the germline sequence, so it may reflect a read error. The chain combines TRBV27 with TRBJ2-5; TRBD2 matches 10 bases. The CDR3 spans 13 residues. Germline CDR1 is MNHEY and CDR2 is SMNVEV (reference sequence). The CDR3 nucleotides read TGTGCCAGCAGTTTAAAATCGGGACTAGCGTTCCACTTC. This encodes CASSLKSGLAFHF.

The chain links TRBV6-5 to TRBJ2-1; 7 nucleotides align to TRBD2. There are 15 residues in the CDR3. Trimming took 2 bases from V and 4 from J; bases not matched to a gene: 5. Germline-derived CDR1 and CDR2 are MNHEY and SVGAGI. CDR3 protein: CASSYGLGGYNEQFF. In DNA, the CDR3 is TGTGCCAGCAGTTACGGTTTGGGGGGGTACAATGAGCAGTTCTTC.

This chain joins TRBV7-9 and TRBJ2-5; tentative D call: TRBD1 (6 bases). CDR3 length: 14 amino acids. Germline V gene data show CDR1 as SEHNR and CDR2 as FQNEAQ (reference sequence). Trimming removed 5 bases at V and 2 bases at J, with 12 bases between. The CDR3 DNA sequence: TGTGCCAGCAGCGATTATACAGGGCAAGAGACCCAGTACTTC. Amino acids: CASSDYTGQETQYF.

The chain uses TRBV5-4 and TRBJ1-1, with D possibly being TRBD1 (5 bases). Germline V gene lookup returns CDR1 SGHNT and CDR2 YYREEE (reference sequence). This CDR3 has 15 amino acids. The V gene lost 3 bases and the J gene lost 3 bases, with 15 bases spanning the gap. CDR3 sequence (DNA): TGTGCCAGCAGCTCGGTTGAGGAAGGGGACACTGAAGCTTTCTTT. Encoded protein: CASSSVEEGDTEAFF.

This sequence joins TRBV29-1 and TRBJ2-5; possibly TRBD1 for D (6 bases). The CDR3 contains 12 residues. V gave up 6 bases and J gave up 1 base, with 9 bases separating them. Per germline, CDR1 SQVTM and CDR2 ANQGSEA. CDR3 in amino acids: CSVGQSQETQYF. In DNA, the CDR3 is TGCAGCGTAGGACAGAGCCAAGAGACCCAGTACTTC.

The chain employs TRBV6-6 and TRBJ2-5; D is possibly TRBD2 (6 bases). The CDR3 sequence is 15 residues long. The germline V and J ends were trimmed by 2 bases and 5 bases, with 15 bases remaining between them. The V gene's germline CDR1 is MNHNY and CDR2 SVGAGI (reference sequence). CDR3 coding DNA: TGTGCCAGCAGTTACCCGGCGGGGAGTTGGGAGACCCAGTACTTC. Amino acids: CASSYPAGSWETQYF.

The chain is built from TRBV19 and TRBJ1-1; weak D call: TRBD1 (6 bases). V lost 7 bases and J 5 bases, leaving 20 bases between the germline ends. This CDR3 is built from 15 residues. Germline CDR1 and CDR2: LNHDA and SQIVND (reference sequence). The CDR3 sequence: CASTPHQGPVTEAFF. The CDR3 DNA sequence: TGTGCCAGTACCCCTCACCAGGGGCCGGTTACTGAAGCTTTCTTT.

There are a few counts of this clone. The chain is built from TRBV11-2 and TRBJ2-3; 12 nucleotides line up with TRBD1. Germline CDR1 is SGHAT and CDR2 is FQNNGV. The V segment lost 2 bases and the J segment 5 bases; nucleotides outside the gene matches: 5. The CDR3 has 16 amino acids. This CDR3 is CASSLPGQGAEDTQYF. The CDR3 DNA reads TGTGCCAGCAGCTTACCGGGACAGGGGGCAGAAGATACGCAGTATTTT.

The V gene is TRBV6-1, the J gene TRBJ1-3; D ambiguous. The V gene's germline CDR1 is MNHNS and CDR2 SASEGT. The CDR3 contains 12 residues. With 7 bases removed from V and 4 bases from J, the gap between germline ends came to 8 bases. The CDR3 spells CASKRVGNTIYF. In DNA, the CDR3 is TGTGCCAGCAAGAGGGTAGGAAACACCATATATTTT.

The count of this clone is one. The chain couples TRBV6-4 to TRBJ2-3; D is possibly TRBD2 (6 bases). This CDR3 is built from 14 residues. V lost 3 bases and J lost 2, with 9 bases in between. Germline CDR1 is MRHNA and CDR2 is SNTAGT. The CDR3 sequence: CASSEAGPTDTQYF. The CDR3 DNA follows: TGTGCCAGCAGTGAGGCGGGGCCCACAGATACGCAGTATTTT.

This clone has just a few counts. The genes are TRBV6-5 and TRBJ2-2; possible D gene TRBD1, 5 bases. Germline CDR1 is MNHEY and CDR2 is SVGAGI. This CDR3 is built from 14 residues. The V end was cut by 5 bases, the J end by 2 bases, with 9 bases between. CDR3 nucleotides: TGTGCCAGCAGTGGCAGGGTTAACACCGGGGAGCTGTTTTTT. It encodes CASSGRVNTGELFF.

The chain combines TRBV14 with TRBJ2-1; 8 bases map to TRBD1. Germline values: CDR1 SGHDN, CDR2 FVKESK. V lost 2 bases to trimming and J lost 7 bases; unmatched junction nucleotides: 7. CDR3 length equals 15 residues. The CDR3: CASSQYQGAWNEQFF. The CDR3 DNA sequence: TGTGCCAGCAGCCAATACCAGGGGGCGTGGAATGAGCAGTTCTTC. Full variable domain (rest looked up from reference TRBV14 and TRBJ2-1): EAGVTQFPSHSVIEKGQTVTLRCDPISGHDNLYWYRRVMGKEIKFLLHFVKESKQDESGMPNNRFLAERTGGTYSTLKVQPAELEDSGVYFCASSQYQGAWNEQFFGPGTRLTVL.

The V call is TRBV6-1, the J call TRBJ2-7; weak D call: TRBD2 (6 bases). Germline CDR1 reads MNHNS; CDR2 reads SASEGT. Trimming left V 4 bases short and J 6 bases short, with 19 bases between. CDR3 length: 15 residues. As DNA, the CDR3 is TGTGCCAGCAGTGTTCCCCCCGGAGGGATGAGCGAGCAGTACGTC. Its translation: CASSVPPGGMSEQYV.